The T cell receptor (beta chain) described here comes from a study of T cells after yellow fever vaccination. As to this clonotype: Its matching antigen is unknown.

TCRdb redid the calling of the 5' RACE reads with MiXCR, one entry per CDR3 protein. The sample includes more than 300,000 distinct CDR3 sequences, about 10% of them seen just once. Per the germline V gene, CDR1 is MDHEN and CDR2 is SYDVKM. V lost 6 bases to trimming and J lost 2 bases, with 11 bases between them. This CDR3 is built from 14 residues. Study-wide points: FACS-sorted repertoires could harbor abundant contaminating bulk-population clonotypes. It was a weaker secondary response, yet one that peaked faster, at day 5 versus 15.

This TCR was sampled from a man between 18 and 35 years old who received the YFV17D yellow fever vaccine. The chain couples TRBV28 to TRBJ1-5, with D tentatively TRBD1 (6 bases). The sequenced sample was CD4+ T cells sorted from PBMCs, obtained 45 days after the yellow fever booster vaccination. In DNA form, the CDR3 reads TGTGCCAGCAGAACCCCAGGGGGCAATCAGCCCCAGCATTTT. Translated: CASRTPGGNQPQHF. The whole variable domain, remainder taken from reference TRBV28 and TRBJ1-5, is DVKVTQSSRYLVKRTGEKVFLECVQDMDHENMFWYRQDPGLGLRLIYFSYDVKMKEKGDIPEGYSVSREKKERFSLILESASTNQTSMYLCASRTPGGNQPQHFGDGTRLSIL.